This T cell receptor (beta chain) comes out of a study of shared clonotypes between healthy human individuals. CDR1 SGHRS and CDR2 YFSETQ come from the germline V gene. CDR3 length equals 15 residues. Trimming cost V 0 bases and J 5 bases, with 14 bases left between them. What was sequenced on ten immunoSEQ deep assay plates was unsorted PBMC DNA. TCRdb's copy holds only in-frame clones and misses some; the assay was immunoSEQ multiplex PCR. Among more than 450,000 clones listed, 79% were seen once. This clone has a handful of counts. What it recognizes is unknown. Donors had no recently reported acute infections or vaccinations and were HIV-negative. The study used about 90 million PBMCs per unsorted sample for genomic DNA. Whole-study results and caveats: Genetic and exposure-history diversity was limited by the few donors.

The V and J genes are TRBV5-1 and TRBJ2-5; D may be TRBD1 or TRBD2 (5 bases each). Material: PBMCs. The receptor was isolated from a woman in her thirties or forties in good health. Some clones in this sample may be carry-over from other donors' samples. The CDR3 sequence is CASSLVLGTGETQYF. The CDR3 DNA reads TGCGCCAGCAGCTTGGTGCTGGGGACGGGTGAGACCCAGTACTTC.